What follows describes a single T cell receptor (beta chain). The data stem from a study of technical replicates of blood from a few donors. Repertoires were generated with immunoSEQ multiplex PCR, while TCRdb's copy carries only in-frame clones and drops some. The sample has tens of thousands of clones; 94% are singletons. Germline V CDR1 and CDR2: ENHRY, SYGVKD. Trimming cost V 0 bases and J 8 bases, with 16 bases left between them. The CDR3 is made up of 16 amino acids. The sequence derives from a human donor in good health. Sequencing input: T cells isolated from PBMCs. The chain couples TRBV10-3 to TRBJ1-4; D remains unclear. The CDR3, as DNA: TGTGCCATCAGTGAGTCAGACACACCCTTCGCGGAAAAACTGTTTTTT. Protein: CAISESDTPFAEKLFF.